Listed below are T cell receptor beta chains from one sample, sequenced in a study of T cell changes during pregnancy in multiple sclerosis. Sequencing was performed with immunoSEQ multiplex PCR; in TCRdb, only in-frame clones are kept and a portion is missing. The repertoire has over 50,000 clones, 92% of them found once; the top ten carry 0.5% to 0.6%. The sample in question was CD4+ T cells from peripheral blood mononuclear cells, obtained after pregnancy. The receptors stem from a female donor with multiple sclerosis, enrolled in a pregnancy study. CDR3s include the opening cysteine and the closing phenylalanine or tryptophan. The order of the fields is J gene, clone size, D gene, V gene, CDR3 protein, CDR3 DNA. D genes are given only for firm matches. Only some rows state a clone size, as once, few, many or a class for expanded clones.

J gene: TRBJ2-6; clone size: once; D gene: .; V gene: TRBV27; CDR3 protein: CASSFYSGANVLTF; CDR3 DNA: TGTGCCAGCAGTTTCTACTCTGGGGCCAACGTCCTGACTTTC
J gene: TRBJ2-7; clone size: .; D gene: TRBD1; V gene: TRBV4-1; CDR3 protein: CASSQDGQGAREQYF; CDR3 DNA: TGCGCCAGCAGCCAAGACGGGCAGGGGGCGAGGGAGCAGTACTTC
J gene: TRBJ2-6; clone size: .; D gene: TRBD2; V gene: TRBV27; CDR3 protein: CASSPTTDRGLAANPRSGANVLTF; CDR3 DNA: TGTGCCAGCAGTCCGACTACCGACAGGGGACTAGCGGCAAACCCCCGATCTGGGGCCAACGTCCTGACTTTC
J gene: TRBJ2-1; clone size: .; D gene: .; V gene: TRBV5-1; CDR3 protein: CASSPAGQQDYNEQFF; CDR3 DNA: TGCGCCAGCAGCCCGGCGGGACAGCAGGACTACAATGAGCAGTTCTTC
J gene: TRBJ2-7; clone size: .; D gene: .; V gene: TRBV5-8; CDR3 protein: CASSNRGADTYEQYF; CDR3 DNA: TGTGCCAGCAGTAACCGGGGGGCTGACACCTACGAGCAGTACTTC
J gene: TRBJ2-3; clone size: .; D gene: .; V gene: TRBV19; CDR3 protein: CASSMGSGATDTQYF; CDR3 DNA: TGTGCCAGTAGTATGGGGTCAGGGGCTACAGATACGCAGTATTTT
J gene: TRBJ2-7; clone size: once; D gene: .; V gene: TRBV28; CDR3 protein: CASSLFLGQTIEQYF; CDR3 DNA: TGTGCCAGCAGTTTATTTTTAGGACAGACTATAGAGCAGTACTTC
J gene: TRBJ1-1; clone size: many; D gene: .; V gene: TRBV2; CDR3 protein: CASSVTASGTEAFF; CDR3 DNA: TGTGCCAGCAGTGTTACGGCAAGCGGCACTGAAGCTTTCTTT
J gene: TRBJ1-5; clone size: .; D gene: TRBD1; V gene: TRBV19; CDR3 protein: CASSIQGGNQPQHF; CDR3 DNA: TGTGCCAGTAGTATACAGGGGGGCAATCAGCCCCAGCATTTT
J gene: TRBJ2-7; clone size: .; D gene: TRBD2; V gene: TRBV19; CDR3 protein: CASTPGTSGNYEQYF; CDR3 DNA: TGTGCCAGTACCCCTGGGACTAGCGGGAATTACGAGCAGTACTTC
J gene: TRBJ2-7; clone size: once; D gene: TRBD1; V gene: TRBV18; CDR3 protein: CASSPPVWDRESLDEQYF; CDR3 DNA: TGTGCCAGCTCACCACCAGTTTGGGACAGGGAGTCTCTGGACGAGCAGTACTTC
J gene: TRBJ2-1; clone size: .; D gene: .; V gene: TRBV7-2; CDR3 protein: CASSLLGWNEQFF; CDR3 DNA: TGTGCCAGCAGCTTACTCGGGTGGAATGAGCAGTTCTTC
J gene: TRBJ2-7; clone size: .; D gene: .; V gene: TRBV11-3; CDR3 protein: CASSLAGSYEQYF; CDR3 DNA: TGTGCCAGCAGCTTAGCCGGCTCCTACGAGCAGTACTTC
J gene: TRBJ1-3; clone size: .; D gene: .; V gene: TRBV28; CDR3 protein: CASSFWGEAGNTIYF; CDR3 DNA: TGTGCCAGCAGTTTTTGGGGAGAAGCTGGAAACACCATATATTTT
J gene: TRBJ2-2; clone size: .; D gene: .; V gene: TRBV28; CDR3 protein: CASSLPGIKVGELFF; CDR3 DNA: TGTGCCAGCAGTTTACCCGGGATCAAGGTGGGGGAGCTGTTTTTT
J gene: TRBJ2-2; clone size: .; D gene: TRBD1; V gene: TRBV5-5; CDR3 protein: CASTGGGQGNTGELFF; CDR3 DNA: TGTGCCAGCACCGGCGGGGGACAGGGGAACACCGGGGAGCTGTTTTTT
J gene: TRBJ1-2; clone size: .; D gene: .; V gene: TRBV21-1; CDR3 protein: CASSKKDRGRGYTF; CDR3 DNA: TGTGCCAGCAGCAAAAAGGACAGGGGACGAGGCTACACCTTC
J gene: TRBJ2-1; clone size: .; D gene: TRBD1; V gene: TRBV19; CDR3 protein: CASSAYGTGLDNEQFF; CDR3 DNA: TGTGCCAGTAGTGCCTACGGGACAGGGTTGGACAATGAGCAGTTCTTC
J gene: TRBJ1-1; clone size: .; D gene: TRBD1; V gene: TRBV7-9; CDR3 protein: CASRTGYLNTEAFF; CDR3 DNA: TGTGCCAGCAGGACAGGGTATTTGAACACTGAAGCTTTCTTT
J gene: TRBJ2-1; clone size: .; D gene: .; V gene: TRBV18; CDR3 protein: CASSRLDARSYNEQFF; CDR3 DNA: TGTGCCAGCTCACGACTCGACGCACGCTCCTACAATGAGCAGTTCTTC
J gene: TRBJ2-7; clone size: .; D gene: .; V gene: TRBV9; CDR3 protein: CASSVEFGGGYEQYF; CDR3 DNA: TGTGCCAGCAGCGTAGAGTTCGGGGGAGGTTACGAGCAGTACTTC
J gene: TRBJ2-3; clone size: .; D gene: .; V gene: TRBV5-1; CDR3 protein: CASSLGHNTDTQYF; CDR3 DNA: TGCGCCAGCAGCTTGGGACATAACACAGATACGCAGTATTTT
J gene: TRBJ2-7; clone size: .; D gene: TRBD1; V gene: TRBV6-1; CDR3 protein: CASSEAGQYSYEQYF; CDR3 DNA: TGTGCCAGCAGTGAAGCGGGACAGTATTCCTACGAGCAGTACTTC
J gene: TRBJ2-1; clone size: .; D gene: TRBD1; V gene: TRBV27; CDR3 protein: CASSALGQVYGGEQFF; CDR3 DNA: TGTGCCAGCAGTGCCCTCGGACAGGTGTATGGGGGTGAGCAGTTCTTC
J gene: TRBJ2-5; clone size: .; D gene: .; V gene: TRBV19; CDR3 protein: CASSITGVRETQYF; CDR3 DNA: TGTGCCAGTAGTATCACGGGAGTTCGGGAGACCCAGTACTTC
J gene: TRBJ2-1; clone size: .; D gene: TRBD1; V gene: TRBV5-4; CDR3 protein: CASILQGMDEQFF; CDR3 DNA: TGTGCCAGCATCCTACAGGGGATGGATGAGCAGTTCTTC
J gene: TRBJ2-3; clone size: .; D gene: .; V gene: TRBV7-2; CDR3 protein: CASSLLGAVGDTQYF; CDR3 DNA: TGTGCCAGCAGCTTACTGGGAGCAGTGGGAGATACGCAGTATTTT
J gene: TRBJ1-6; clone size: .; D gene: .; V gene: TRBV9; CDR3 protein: CASSATTGNFNSPLHF; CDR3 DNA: TGTGCCAGCAGCGCCACAACAGGGAATTTTAATTCACCCCTCCACTTT
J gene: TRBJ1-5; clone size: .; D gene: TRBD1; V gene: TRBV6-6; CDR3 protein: CASNYEGAGNQPQHF; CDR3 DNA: TGTGCCAGCAACTATGAGGGGGCTGGCAATCAGCCCCAGCATTTT
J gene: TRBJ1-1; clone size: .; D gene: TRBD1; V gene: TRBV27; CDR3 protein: CASRGQGTSLNTEAFF; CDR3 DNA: TGTGCCAGCAGGGGACAGGGAACCTCTCTGAACACTGAAGCTTTCTTT
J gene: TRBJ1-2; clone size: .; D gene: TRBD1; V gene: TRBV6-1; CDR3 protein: CASKFRDRVGGYTF; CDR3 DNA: TGTGCCAGCAAATTCCGGGACAGGGTAGGTGGCTACACCTTC
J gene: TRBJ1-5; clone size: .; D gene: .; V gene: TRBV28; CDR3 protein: CASSPWAPPNQPQHF; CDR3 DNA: TGTGCCAGCAGCCCCTGGGCACCCCCAAATCAGCCCCAGCATTTT
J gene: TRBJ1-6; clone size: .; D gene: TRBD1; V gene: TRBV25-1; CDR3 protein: CASSEGAPDSPLHF; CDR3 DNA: TGTGCCAGCAGCGAGGGGGCCCCAGATTCACCCCTCCACTTT
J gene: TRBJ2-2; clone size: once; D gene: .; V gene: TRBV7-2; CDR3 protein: CASSLETGATGELFF; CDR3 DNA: TGTGCCAGCAGCTTAGAGACAGGTGCTACCGGGGAGCTGTTTTTT
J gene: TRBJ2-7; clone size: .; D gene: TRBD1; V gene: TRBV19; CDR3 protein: CASSIDGGQGSYEQYF; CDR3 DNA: TGTGCCAGTAGTATAGATGGGGGACAGGGTTCCTACGAGCAGTACTTC
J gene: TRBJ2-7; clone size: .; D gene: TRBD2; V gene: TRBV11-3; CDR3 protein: CASSPRGAGGSHEQYF; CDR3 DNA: TGTGCCAGCAGCCCCCGGGGGGCGGGAGGCTCCCACGAGCAGTACTTC
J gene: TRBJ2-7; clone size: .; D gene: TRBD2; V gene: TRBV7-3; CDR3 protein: CASSVAAGGSYEQYF; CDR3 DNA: TGTGCCAGCAGCGTGGCAGCGGGAGGATCGTACGAGCAGTACTTC
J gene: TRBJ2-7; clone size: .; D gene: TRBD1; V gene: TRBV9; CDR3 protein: CASSPSGQGWEQYF; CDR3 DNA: TGTGCCAGCAGCCCCTCCGGACAGGGGTGGGAGCAGTACTTC
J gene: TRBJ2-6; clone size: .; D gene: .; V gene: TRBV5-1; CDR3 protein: CASSLVLSGANVLTF; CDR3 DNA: TGCGCCAGCAGCTTGGTACTATCTGGGGCCAACGTCCTGACTTTC
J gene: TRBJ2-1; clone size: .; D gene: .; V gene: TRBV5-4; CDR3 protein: CASSFRNEQFF; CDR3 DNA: TGTGCCAGCAGCTTCCGCAATGAGCAGTTCTTC
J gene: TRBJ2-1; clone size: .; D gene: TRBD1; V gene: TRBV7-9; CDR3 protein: CASSPPGQGNEQFF; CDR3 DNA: TGTGCCAGCAGCCCGCCGGGACAGGGGAACGAGCAGTTCTTC
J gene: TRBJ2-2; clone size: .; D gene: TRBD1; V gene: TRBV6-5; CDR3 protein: CATTQGANTGELFF; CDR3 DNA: TGTGCCACCACACAGGGGGCGAACACCGGGGAGCTGTTTTTT
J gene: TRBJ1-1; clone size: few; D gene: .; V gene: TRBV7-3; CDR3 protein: CASSSGQNTEAFF; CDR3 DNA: TGTGCCAGCAGCTCAGGACAGAACACTGAAGCTTTCTTT
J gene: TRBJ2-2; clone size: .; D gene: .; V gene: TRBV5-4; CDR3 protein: CASSYGQSTGELFF; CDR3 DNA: TGTGCCAGCAGTTACGGACAGAGCACCGGGGAGCTGTTTTTT
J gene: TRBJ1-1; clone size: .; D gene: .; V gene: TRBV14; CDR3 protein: CASSQQPMGVSGQLNTEAFF; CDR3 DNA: TGTGCCAGCAGCCAACAGCCGATGGGAGTTTCGGGACAACTGAACACTGAAGCTTTCTTT
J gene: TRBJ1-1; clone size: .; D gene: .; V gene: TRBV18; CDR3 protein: CASSPMNTEAFF; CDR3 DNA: TGTGCCAGCTCACCCATGAACACTGAAGCTTTCTTT
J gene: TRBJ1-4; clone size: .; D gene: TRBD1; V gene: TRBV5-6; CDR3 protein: CASSISGTGGEKLFF; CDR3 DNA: TGTGCCAGCAGCATCTCCGGGACAGGGGGAGAAAAACTGTTTTTT
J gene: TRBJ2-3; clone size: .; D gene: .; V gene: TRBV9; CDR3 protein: CASSVVGAPGVGPDTQYF; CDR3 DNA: TGTGCCAGCAGCGTAGTAGGGGCCCCGGGAGTGGGCCCAGATACGCAGTATTTT
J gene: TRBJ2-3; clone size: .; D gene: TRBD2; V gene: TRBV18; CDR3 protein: CASSPGLAGEEGGTDTQYF; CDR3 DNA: TGTGCCAGCTCACCCGGACTAGCGGGAGAAGAGGGCGGGACAGATACGCAGTATTTT
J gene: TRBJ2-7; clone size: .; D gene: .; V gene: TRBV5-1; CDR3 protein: CASSLVGGPYEQYF; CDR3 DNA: TGCGCCAGCAGCTTGGTGGGGGGACCCTACGAGCAGTACTTC
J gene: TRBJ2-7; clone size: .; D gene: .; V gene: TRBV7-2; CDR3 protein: CASSLMPLSSYEQYF; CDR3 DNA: TGTGCCAGCAGCCTGATGCCCCTGAGCTCCTACGAGCAGTACTTC
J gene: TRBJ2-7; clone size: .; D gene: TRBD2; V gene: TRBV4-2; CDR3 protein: CASSPPNVTARPTSGQTYEQYF; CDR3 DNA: TGTGCCAGCAGCCCACCCAATGTGACAGCCCGTCCCACTAGCGGGCAAACCTACGAGCAGTACTTC
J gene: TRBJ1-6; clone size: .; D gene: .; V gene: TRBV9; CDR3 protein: CASSVSQGIVSPLHF; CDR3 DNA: TGTGCCAGCAGCGTAAGCCAGGGGATAGTTTCACCCCTCCACTTT
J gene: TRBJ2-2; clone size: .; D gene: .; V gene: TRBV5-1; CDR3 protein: CASSRQGWAGELFF; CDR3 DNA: TGCGCCAGCAGCCGCCAGGGCTGGGCCGGGGAGCTGTTTTTT
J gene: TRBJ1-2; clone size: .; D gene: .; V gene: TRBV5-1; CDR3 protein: CASSLGLGHPTNYGYTF; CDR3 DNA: TGCGCCAGCAGCTTGGGGCTAGGTCACCCGACTAACTATGGCTACACCTTC